Presented here are 9 T cell receptor beta chains from one specimen sequenced in a study of shared clonotypes between healthy human individuals. Libraries were prepared by immunoSEQ multiplex PCR; TCRdb keeps only in-frame clonotypes and omits some of them. The sample contains more than 1,200,000 clones, roughly 98.5% of which appear only once. The material sequenced was naive CD4+ T cells sorted from blood. Subset indicated: CD45RA+ positively selected. These receptors all come from a man in his thirties or forties in good health.

Turning to this clone: The same CDR3 also results from other DNA sequences found in this sample. The gene calls are TRBV18 and TRBJ2-2; D remains ambiguous. The CDR3 has 12 residues. Germline CDR1 KGHSH, CDR2 LQKENI. The V and J ends lost 0 bases and 6 bases respectively, with 2 bases between them. The CDR3 region has the DNA TGTGCCAGCTCACCACCCTCCGGGGAGCTGTTTTTT. Its translation: CASSPPSGELFF.

This chain links TRBV27 with TRBJ1-5, with D unclear. With 6 bases removed from V and 2 bases from J, the gap between germline ends came to 17 bases. The CDR3 length is 16 residues. Germline loops: CDR1 MNHEY, CDR2 SMNVEV (reference sequence). The CDR3 sequence: CASSPWVGSGNQPQHF. DNA of the CDR3: TGTGCCAGCAGCCCCTGGGTAGGGTCCGGCAATCAGCCCCAGCATTTT.

This chain connects TRBV2 to TRBJ1-5, with 7 nucleotides matching TRBD1. The V segment lost 6 bases and the J segment 2 bases; nucleotides outside the gene matches: 25. This CDR3 is 21 amino acids long. Germline CDR1 SNHLY, CDR2 FYNNEI. CDR3 in amino acids: CASSAALGQNESLDGNQPQHF. The DNA for the CDR3 is TGTGCCAGCAGCGCCGCCTTGGGACAGAACGAGAGCTTAGACGGCAATCAGCCCCAGCATTTT.

J is TRBJ1-1 and V is TRBV2, with D perhaps matching TRBD1 (5 bases). The CDR3 is 15 residues long. Trimming removed 2 bases from V and 0 bases from J, with 10 bases in between. CDR1 is SNHLY and CDR2 is FYNNEI in the germline V gene. The CDR3 reads CASSETGGMNTEAFF. DNA of the CDR3: TGTGCCAGCAGTGAAACAGGCGGAATGAACACTGAAGCTTTCTTT. Full variable domain (missing parts from reference TRBV2 and TRBJ1-1): EPEVTQTPSHQVTQMGQEVILRCVPISNHLYFYWYRQILGQKVEFLVSFYNNEISEKSEIFDDQFSVERPDGSNFTLKIRSTKLEDSAMYFCASSETGGMNTEAFFGQGTRLTVV.

The J gene is TRBJ2-5, the V gene TRBV5-1; D perhaps matches TRBD2 (5 bases). Germline lookup yields CDR1 SGHRS and CDR2 YFSETQ. Trimming removed 8 bases at V and 5 bases at J, with 19 bases between. CDR3 length: 14 amino acids. The CDR3: CASNERRLGETQYF. The CDR3 nucleotides read TGCGCCAGTAATGAACGGAGGTTAGGGGAGACCCAGTACTTC.

The chain has TRBV7-2 and TRBJ2-1; D is unresolved. The germline V gene has CDR1 SGHTA and CDR2 FQGNSA. V was pared by 1 base and J by 0 bases, with 7 bases between. The CDR3 contains 15 residues. In DNA, the CDR3 is TGTGCCAGCAGCTTAGTAGGCTTCTCCTACAATGAGCAGTTCTTC. Translation: CASSLVGFSYNEQFF.

This chain joins TRBV19 and TRBJ1-2; D is unclear. Germline loops: CDR1 LNHDA, CDR2 SQIVND (reference sequence). With 3 bases removed from V and 7 bases from J, the gap between germline ends came to 12 bases. The CDR3 is 13 residues long. The CDR3 sequence: CASSIEGLSGYTF. CDR3 sequence (DNA): TGTGCCAGTAGTATTGAGGGTTTGAGTGGCTACACCTTC.

The rearrangement links TRBV15 to TRBJ1-2; D might be TRBD1 (6 bases). This CDR3 spans 14 amino acids. The germline V and J ends were trimmed by 5 bases and 4 bases, with 14 bases remaining between them. Germline V gene data show CDR1 as LNHNV and CDR2 as YYDKDF (reference sequence). CDR3 residues: CATSVSGARYGYTF. The CDR3, as DNA: TGTGCCACCAGCGTATCAGGGGCCCGCTATGGCTACACCTTC.

Concerning this clone: Other DNA sequences of this sample code for an identical CDR3. The chain joins TRBV5-1 to TRBJ1-5, with 8 positions matching TRBD1. Unmatched junction bases numbered 6, after V lost 4 bases and J lost 3 bases. CDR1 SGHRS and CDR2 YFSETQ come from the germline V gene. This CDR3 is built from 15 residues. This CDR3 is CASSPGQGINQPQHF. CDR3 nucleotide sequence: TGCGCCAGCAGCCCCGGACAGGGCATCAATCAGCCCCAGCATTTT.